The rows below give T cell receptor beta chains drawn from one sample of a study of cytomegalovirus exposure and HLA in healthy donors. Profiled with immunoSEQ multiplex PCR; TCRdb holds only in-frame clones, not every one. Across 200,000 to 250,000 clones, the top ten clones capture roughly 0.98% of the sample. The sequenced material came from PBMCs. The receptors here all came from a woman aged 25 to 45 in good health and CMV-seropositive. CDR3s include the opening cysteine and the closing phenylalanine or tryptophan. D genes are given only for firm matches.

j_call	d_call	v_call	cdr3_nt	cdr3_aa
TRBJ2-5	TRBD2	TRBV9	TGTGCCAGCAGCGAGGCTAGCGGGAGAGAGACCCAGTACTTC	CASSEASGRETQYF
TRBJ1-5	.	TRBV30	TGTGCCTGGAGTGCCACAACCCAGGGACAGCCCCAGCATTTT	CAWSATTQGQPQHF
TRBJ2-5	TRBD1	TRBV2	TGTGCCAGCAGTGGACAGGGGGCAGGGGAGACCCAGTACTTC	CASSGQGAGETQYF
TRBJ2-2	TRBD1	TRBV28	TGTGCCAGCAGTTTAGGTTTTGGGACAGATGTCACCGGGGAGCTGTTTTTT	CASSLGFGTDVTGELFF
TRBJ2-7	.	TRBV4-1	TGCGCCAGCAGCCTTCGGACACTTTCCTACGAGCAGTACTTC	CASSLRTLSYEQYF
TRBJ2-7	.	TRBV5-1	TGCGCCAGCAGCTTGCCTAGTAGCAGCGAGCAGTACTTC	CASSLPSSSEQYF
TRBJ1-2	.	TRBV5-3	TGTGCCAGAAGCCCTGGGACGGGGGGGGAACTGTGTTTAGGGGGTTATGGCTACACCTTC	CARSPGTGGELCLGGYGYTF
TRBJ2-5	.	TRBV15	TGTGCCACCAGCACGGGTAGGGTTGGTGAGGGAGAGACCCAGTACTTC	CATSTGRVGEGETQYF
TRBJ1-3	.	TRBV27	TGTGCCAGCAGTTTAAAGGGGTGGTCTGGAAACACCATATATTTT	CASSLKGWSGNTIYF
TRBJ2-7	.	TRBV4-1	TGCGCCAGCAGCCCTCTTTCCAAGCGGCCGCGCCTGGGCGAGCAGTACTTC	CASSPLSKRPRLGEQYF
TRBJ2-7	.	TRBV30	TGTGCCTGGAGTCTAGGGGTCCACTACGAGCAGTACTTC	CAWSLGVHYEQYF
TRBJ2-3	TRBD2	TRBV29-1	TGCAGCGTTATACGGACTAGCGGCACAGATACGCAGTATTTT	CSVIRTSGTDTQYF
TRBJ2-7	TRBD2	TRBV4-2	TGTGCCAGCAGCCAAGATCTTGGGGGGGGAGCAGGAGTCTACGAGCAGTACTTC	CASSQDLGGGAGVYEQYF
TRBJ2-3	TRBD1	TRBV7-2	TGTGCCAGCAGCTTAGCTACAGGGGCGCTCACAGATACGCAGTATTTT	CASSLATGALTDTQYF
TRBJ2-1	.	TRBV5-6	TGTGCCAGCAGCTTGGAGCGGACGAATGAGCAGTTCTTC	CASSLERTNEQFF
TRBJ2-7	TRBD1	TRBV10-3	TGTGCCATCAGTGCGGGACAGGGGTCCTACGAGCAGTACTTC	CAISAGQGSYEQYF
TRBJ2-5	TRBD2	TRBV5-4	TGTGCCAGCAGCTCCCAGCGGGAGGGCCCCGGAGAGACCCAGTACTTC	CASSSQREGPGETQYF
TRBJ2-2	.	TRBV14	TGTGCCAGCAGCCAAGCACGGGGCACCGGGGAGCTGTTTTTT	CASSQARGTGELFF